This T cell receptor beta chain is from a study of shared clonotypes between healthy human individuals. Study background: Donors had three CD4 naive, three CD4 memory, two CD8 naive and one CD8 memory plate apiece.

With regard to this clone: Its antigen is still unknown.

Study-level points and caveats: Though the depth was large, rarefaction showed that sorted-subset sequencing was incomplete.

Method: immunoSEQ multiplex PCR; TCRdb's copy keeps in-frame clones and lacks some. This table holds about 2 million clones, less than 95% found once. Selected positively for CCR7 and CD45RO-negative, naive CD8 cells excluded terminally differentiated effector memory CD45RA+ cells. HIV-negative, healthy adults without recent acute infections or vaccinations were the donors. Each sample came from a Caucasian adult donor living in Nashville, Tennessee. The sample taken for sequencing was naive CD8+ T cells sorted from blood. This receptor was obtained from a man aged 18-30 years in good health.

This CDR3 is CASSLVGPPNTEAFF. DNA of the CDR3: TGTGCCAGCAGCTTAGTTGGACCGCCGAACACTGAAGCTTTCTTT. This chain uses TRBV13 with TRBJ1-1; D remains ambiguous. CDR1 is PRHDT, CDR2 FYEKMQ, per germline (reference sequence). This CDR3 region has 15 residues. V lost 1 base to trimming and J lost 1 base, with 10 bases between them.